Here is one T cell receptor beta chain with its context. What it recognizes is unknown. These data belong to a study of blood T cells in healthy people across ages. Through a sample-barcoded 5' primer and a J-beta primer mix, a second PCR was run for roughly 6 to 12 cycles. Tags on each cDNA molecule came from a template-switch adaptor with 12 random nucleotides. In TCRdb, the 5' RACE reads were re-called with MiXCR into one record per CDR3 protein. Here the sample spans roughly 1,300,000 distinct CDR3 sequences, almost 60% being singletons. Study conclusions and caveats: Observed TCR beta diversity per million T cells went down as age went up. This fall followed a roughly linear course with age.

The germline gives CDR1 SNHLY, CDR2 FYNNEI. The CDR3 length is 13 residues. The ends were cut back, 10 bases at V and 0 bases at J, with 12 bases in the middle. Source material: blood. J is TRBJ2-5 and V is TRBV2, with D uncertain. This clonotype was obtained from a man younger than 35 in good health. CDR3 sequence: CANHGPDQETQYF. In DNA, the CDR3 is TGTGCCAACCACGGACCGGACCAAGAGACCCAGTACTTC.